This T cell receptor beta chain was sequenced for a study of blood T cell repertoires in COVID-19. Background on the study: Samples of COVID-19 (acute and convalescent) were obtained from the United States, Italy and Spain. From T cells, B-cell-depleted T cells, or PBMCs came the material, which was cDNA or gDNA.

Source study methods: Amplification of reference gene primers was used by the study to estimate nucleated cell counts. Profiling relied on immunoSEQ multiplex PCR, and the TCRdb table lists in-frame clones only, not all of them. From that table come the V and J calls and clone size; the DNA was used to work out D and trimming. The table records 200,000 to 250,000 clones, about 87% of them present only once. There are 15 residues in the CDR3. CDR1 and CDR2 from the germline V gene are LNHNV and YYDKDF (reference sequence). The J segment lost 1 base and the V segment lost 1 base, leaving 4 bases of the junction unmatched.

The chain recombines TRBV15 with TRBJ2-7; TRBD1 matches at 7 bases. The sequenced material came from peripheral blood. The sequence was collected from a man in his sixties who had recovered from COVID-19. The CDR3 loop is CATSRAKTGSYEQYF. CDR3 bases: TGTGCCACCAGCAGAGCCAAGACAGGGTCCTACGAGCAGTACTTC.